Below, one TCR beta chain is given with its context. The antigen is not known. These data originate in a study of T cells in Graves' hyperthyroidism and ophthalmopathy. The study's findings and limits: Ophthalmopathy, which appeared later, was predicted by the model a median 6.5 months before onset. Appearing also in blood were most of the thyroid clonotypes expanded above 0.001.

TCR beta CDR3 region amplification was performed from RNA transcripts. RT-PCR in the first round (using the HTBI primer set) targeted the TCR CDR3. One entry per CDR3 protein, called by TCRdb with MiXCR from the multiplex PCR reads. This sample has over 500,000 distinct CDR3 sequences; 46% occur once, and the top ten carry about two fifths. The CDR3 is 13 amino acids. Germline values: CDR1 SNHLY, CDR2 FYNNEI. The trim removed 8 bases at V and 4 bases at J, leaving 7 bases unmatched. The sequenced sample consisted of peripheral blood or thyroid tissue (not recorded which). V and J are TRBV2 and TRBJ1-2; 7 positions match TRBD1. The receptor was derived from an adult woman with Graves' disease, either hyperthyroidism or ophthalmopathy (not recorded which). The CDR3 coding sequence is TGTGCCAGCGAGACCGGGACAGCCTATGGCTACACCTTC. This translates into CASETGTAYGYTF.